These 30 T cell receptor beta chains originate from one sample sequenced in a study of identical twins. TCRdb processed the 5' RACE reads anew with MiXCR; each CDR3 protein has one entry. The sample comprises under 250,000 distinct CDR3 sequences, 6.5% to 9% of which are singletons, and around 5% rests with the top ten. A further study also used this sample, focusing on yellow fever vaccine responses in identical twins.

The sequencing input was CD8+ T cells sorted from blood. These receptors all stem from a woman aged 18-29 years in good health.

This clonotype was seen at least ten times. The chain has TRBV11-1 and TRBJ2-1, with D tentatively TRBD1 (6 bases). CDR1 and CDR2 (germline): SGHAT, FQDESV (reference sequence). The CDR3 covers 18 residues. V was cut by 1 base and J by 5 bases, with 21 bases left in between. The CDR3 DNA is TGTGCCAGCAGCTTAGTCTTTGGGGGCGCTGGTCTTAACAATGAGCAGTTCTTC. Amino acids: CASSLVFGGAGLNNEQFF.

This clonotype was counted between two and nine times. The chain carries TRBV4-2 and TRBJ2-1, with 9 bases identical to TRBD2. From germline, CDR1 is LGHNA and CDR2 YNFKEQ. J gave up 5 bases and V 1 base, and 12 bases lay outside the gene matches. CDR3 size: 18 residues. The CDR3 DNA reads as TGTGCCAGCAGCCAAGGTGTTTCCGCGGGAGGGGGGAACAATGAGCAGTTCTTC. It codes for CASSQGVSAGGGNNEQFF.

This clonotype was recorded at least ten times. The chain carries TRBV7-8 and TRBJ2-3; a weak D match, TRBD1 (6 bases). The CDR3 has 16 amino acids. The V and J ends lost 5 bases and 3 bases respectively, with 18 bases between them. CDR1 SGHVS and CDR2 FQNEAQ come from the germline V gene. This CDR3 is CASSHGTGTRTDTQYF. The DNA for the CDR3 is TGTGCCAGCAGCCATGGGACCGGGACAAGGACAGATACGCAGTATTTT.

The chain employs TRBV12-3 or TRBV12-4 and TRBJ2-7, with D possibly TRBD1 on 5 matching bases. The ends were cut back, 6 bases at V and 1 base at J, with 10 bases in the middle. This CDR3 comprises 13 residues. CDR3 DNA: TGTGCCAGCAGGTCGACAGATTCCTACGAGCAGTACTTC. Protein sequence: CASRSTDSYEQYF.

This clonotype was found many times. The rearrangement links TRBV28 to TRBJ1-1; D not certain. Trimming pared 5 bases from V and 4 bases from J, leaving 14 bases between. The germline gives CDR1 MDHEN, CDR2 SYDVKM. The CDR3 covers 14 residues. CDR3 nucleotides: TGTGCCAGCAGTCATGGGAACCCGAGCACTGAAGCTTTCTTT. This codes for CASSHGNPSTEAFF.

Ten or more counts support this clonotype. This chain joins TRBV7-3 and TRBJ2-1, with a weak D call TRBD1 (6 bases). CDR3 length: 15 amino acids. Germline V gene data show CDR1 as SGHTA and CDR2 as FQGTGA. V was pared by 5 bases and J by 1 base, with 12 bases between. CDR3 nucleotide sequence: TGTGCCAGCAGCCCCATAGACAGGTCCTACAATGAGCAGTTCTTC. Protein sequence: CASSPIDRSYNEQFF.

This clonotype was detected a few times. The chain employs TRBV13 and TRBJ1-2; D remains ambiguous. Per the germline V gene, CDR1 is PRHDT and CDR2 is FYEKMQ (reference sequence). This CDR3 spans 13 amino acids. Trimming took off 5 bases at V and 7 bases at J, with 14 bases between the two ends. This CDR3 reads CASSQGLLVGYTF. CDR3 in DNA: TGTGCCAGCAGCCAAGGGCTGTTGGTTGGCTACACCTTC.

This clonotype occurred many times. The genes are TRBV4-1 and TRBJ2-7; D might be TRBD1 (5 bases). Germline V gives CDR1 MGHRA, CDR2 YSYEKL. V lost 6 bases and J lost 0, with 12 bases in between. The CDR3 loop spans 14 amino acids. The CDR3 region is CASRTDDSSYEQYF. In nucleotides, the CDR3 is TGCGCCAGCAGAACCGACGACAGCTCCTACGAGCAGTACTTC.

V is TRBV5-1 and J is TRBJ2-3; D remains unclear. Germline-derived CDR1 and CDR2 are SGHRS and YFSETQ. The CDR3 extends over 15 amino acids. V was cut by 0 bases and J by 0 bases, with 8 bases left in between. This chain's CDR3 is CASSLVVDSTDTQYF. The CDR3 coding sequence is TGCGCCAGCAGCTTGGTAGTAGATAGCACAGATACGCAGTATTTT.

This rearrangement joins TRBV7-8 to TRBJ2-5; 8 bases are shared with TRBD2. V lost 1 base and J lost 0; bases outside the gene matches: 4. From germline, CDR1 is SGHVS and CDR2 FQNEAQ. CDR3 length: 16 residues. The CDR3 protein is CASSLVRGAYQETQYF. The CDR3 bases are TGTGCCAGCAGCTTAGTGCGGGGGGCGTACCAAGAGACCCAGTACTTC.

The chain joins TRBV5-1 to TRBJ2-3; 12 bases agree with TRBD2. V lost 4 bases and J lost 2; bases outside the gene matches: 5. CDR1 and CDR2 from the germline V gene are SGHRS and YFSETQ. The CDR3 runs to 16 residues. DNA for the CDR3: TGCGCCAGCAGCCAAGGACTAGCGGGGACCACAGATACGCAGTATTTT. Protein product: CASSQGLAGTTDTQYF. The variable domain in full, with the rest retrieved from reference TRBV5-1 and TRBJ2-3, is KAGVTQTPRYLIKTRGQQVTLSCSPISGHRSVSWYQQTPGQGLQFLFEYFSETQRNKGNFPGRFSGRQFSNSRSEMNVSTLELGDSALYLCASSQGLAGTTDTQYFGPGTRLTVL.

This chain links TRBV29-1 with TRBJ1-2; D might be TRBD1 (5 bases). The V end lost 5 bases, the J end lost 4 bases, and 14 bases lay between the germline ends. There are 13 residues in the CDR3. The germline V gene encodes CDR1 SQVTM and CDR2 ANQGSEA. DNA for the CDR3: TGCAGCGTTCGCGGGGACGGATCCTATGGCTACACCTTC. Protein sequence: CSVRGDGSYGYTF.

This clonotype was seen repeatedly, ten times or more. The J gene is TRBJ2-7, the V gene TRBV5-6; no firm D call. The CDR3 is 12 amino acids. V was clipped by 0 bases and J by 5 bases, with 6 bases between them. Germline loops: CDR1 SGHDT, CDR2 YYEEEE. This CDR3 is CASSLGEDEQYF. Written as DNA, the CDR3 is TGTGCCAGCAGCTTGGGAGAGGACGAGCAGTACTTC.

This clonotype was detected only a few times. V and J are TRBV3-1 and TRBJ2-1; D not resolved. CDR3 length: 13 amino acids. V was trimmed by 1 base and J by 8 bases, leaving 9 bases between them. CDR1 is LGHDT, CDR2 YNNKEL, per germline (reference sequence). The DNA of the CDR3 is TGTGCCAGCAGCCAAGGGTCCCAATATGAGCAGTTCTTC. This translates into CASSQGSQYEQFF.

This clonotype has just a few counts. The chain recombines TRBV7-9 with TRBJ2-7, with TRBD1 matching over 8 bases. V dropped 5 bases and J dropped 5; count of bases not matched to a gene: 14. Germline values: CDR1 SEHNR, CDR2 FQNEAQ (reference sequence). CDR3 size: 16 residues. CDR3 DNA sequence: TGTGCCAGCAGCAACCTACAGGGGGGCCTAACCCACGAGCAGTACTTC. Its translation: CASSNLQGGLTHEQYF.

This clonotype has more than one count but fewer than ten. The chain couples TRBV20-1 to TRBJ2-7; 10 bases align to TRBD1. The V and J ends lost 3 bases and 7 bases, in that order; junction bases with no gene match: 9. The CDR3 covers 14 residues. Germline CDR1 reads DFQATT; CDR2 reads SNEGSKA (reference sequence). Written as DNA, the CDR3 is TGCAGTGCTAGGACAGGGGGCGGGGACTGGGAGCAGTACGTC. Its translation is CSARTGGGDWEQYV.

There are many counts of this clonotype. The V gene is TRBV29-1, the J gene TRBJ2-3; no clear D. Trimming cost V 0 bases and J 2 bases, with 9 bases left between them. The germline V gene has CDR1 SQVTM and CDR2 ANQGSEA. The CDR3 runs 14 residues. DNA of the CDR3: TGCAGCGTTGAAGAAGGCAGCCACACAGATACGCAGTATTTT. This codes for CSVEEGSHTDTQYF.

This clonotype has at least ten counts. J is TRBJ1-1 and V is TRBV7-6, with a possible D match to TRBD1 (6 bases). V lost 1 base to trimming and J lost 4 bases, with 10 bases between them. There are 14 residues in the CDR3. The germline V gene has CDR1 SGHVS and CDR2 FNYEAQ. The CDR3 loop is CASSLDRVATEAFF. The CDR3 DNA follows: TGTGCCAGCAGCTTAGACAGGGTGGCCACTGAAGCTTTCTTT.

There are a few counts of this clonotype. CDR3 region: CASSYRDRAGANVLTF. CDR3 coding DNA: TGTGCCAGCAGCTACCGGGACAGGGCTGGGGCCAACGTCCTGACTTTC. The chain joins TRBV7-9 to TRBJ2-6; 9 nucleotides match TRBD1. After removal of 4 bases from V and 2 bases from J, the junction contained 3 bases not matched to a gene. The CDR3 spans 16 residues. The germline CDR1 and CDR2 sequences are SEHNR and FQNEAQ (reference sequence).

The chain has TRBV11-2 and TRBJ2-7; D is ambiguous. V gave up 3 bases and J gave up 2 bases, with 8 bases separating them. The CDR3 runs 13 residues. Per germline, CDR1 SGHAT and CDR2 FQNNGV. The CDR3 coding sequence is TGTGCCAGCAGCTTCGACCCGGCCTACGAGCAGTACTTC. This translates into CASSFDPAYEQYF.

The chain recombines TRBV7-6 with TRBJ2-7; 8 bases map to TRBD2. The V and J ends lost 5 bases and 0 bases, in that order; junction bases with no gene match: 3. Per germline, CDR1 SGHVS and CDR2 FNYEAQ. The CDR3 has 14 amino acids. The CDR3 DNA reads TGTGCCAGCAGCCCCGGACTAGCCTCCTACGAGCAGTACGTC. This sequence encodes CASSPGLASYEQYV.

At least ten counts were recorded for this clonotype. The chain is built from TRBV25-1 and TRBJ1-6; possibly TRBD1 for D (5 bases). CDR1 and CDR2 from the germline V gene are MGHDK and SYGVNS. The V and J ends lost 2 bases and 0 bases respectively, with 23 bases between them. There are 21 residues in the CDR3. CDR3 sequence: CASSEGGPGEERSSYNSPLHF. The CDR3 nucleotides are TGTGCCAGCAGTGAAGGGGGACCTGGGGAGGAAAGAAGCTCCTATAATTCACCCCTCCACTTT.

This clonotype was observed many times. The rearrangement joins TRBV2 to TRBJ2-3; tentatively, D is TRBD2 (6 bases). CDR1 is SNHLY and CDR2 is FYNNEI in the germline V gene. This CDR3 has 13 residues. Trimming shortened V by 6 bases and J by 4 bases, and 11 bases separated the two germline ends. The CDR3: CASRDWGADTQYF. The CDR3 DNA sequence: TGTGCCAGCAGAGACTGGGGGGCAGATACGCAGTATTTT. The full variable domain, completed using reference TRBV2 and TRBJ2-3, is EPEVTQTPSHQVTQMGQEVILRCVPISNHLYFYWYRQILGQKVEFLVSFYNNEISEKSEIFDDQFSVERPDGSNFTLKIRSTKLEDSAMYFCASRDWGADTQYFGPGTRLTVL.

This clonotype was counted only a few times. The CDR3 reads CASSSTRDSKSYEQYV. The CDR3 region has the DNA TGTGCCAGCAGCTCAACCCGGGACTCCAAATCCTACGAGCAGTACGTC. The V gene is TRBV13, the J gene TRBJ2-7; D is perhaps TRBD2 (6 bases). V dropped 4 bases and J dropped 1 base, with 17 bases sitting between them. The CDR3 is made up of 16 amino acids. Germline CDR1 and CDR2: PRHDT and FYEKMQ (reference sequence).

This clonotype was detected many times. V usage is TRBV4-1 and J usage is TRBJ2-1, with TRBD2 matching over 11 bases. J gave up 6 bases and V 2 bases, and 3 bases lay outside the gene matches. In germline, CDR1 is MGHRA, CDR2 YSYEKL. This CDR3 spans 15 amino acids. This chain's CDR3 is CASSQSSGGSNEQFF. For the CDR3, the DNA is TGCGCCAGCAGCCAATCTAGCGGGGGGAGCAATGAGCAGTTCTTC.

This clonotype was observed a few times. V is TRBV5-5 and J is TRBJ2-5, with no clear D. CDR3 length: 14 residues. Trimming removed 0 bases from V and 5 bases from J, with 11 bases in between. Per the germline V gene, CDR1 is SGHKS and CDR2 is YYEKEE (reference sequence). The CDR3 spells CASSLVLGPETQYF. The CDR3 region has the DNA TGTGCCAGCAGCTTGGTTCTGGGTCCGGAGACCCAGTACTTC.

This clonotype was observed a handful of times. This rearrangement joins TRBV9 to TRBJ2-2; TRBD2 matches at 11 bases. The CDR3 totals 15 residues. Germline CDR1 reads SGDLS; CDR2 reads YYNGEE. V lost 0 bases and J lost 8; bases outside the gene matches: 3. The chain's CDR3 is CASSVELAGAGELFF. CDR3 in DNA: TGTGCCAGCAGCGTAGAACTAGCGGGAGCTGGGGAGCTGTTTTTT.

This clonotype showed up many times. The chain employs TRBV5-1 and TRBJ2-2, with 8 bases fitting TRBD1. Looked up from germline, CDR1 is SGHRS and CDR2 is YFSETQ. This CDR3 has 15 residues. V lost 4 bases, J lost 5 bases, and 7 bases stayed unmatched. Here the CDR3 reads CASSLGQGMTGELFF. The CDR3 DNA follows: TGCGCCAGCAGCCTAGGACAGGGTATGACCGGGGAGCTGTTTTTT. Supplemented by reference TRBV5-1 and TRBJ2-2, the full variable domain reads KAGVTQTPRYLIKTRGQQVTLSCSPISGHRSVSWYQQTPGQGLQFLFEYFSETQRNKGNFPGRFSGRQFSNSRSEMNVSTLELGDSALYLCASSLGQGMTGELFFGEGSRLTVL.

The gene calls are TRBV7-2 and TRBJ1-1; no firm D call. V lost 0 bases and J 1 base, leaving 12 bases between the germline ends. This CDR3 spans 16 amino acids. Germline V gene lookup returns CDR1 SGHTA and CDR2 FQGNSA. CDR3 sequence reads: CASSLAYPWGNTEAFF. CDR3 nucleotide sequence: TGTGCCAGCAGCTTAGCCTACCCGTGGGGGAACACTGAAGCTTTCTTT.

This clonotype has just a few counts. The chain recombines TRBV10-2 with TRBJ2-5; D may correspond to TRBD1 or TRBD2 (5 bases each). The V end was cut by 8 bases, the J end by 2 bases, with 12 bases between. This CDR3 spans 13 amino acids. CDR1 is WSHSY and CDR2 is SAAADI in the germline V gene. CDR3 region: CASRRAGQETQYF. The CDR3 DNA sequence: TGCGCCAGCCGCAGGGCGGGTCAAGAGACCCAGTACTTC.